Below, 28 T cell receptor beta chains from the same sample are listed, as sequenced in a study of T cells in tuberculosis. Repertoires were generated with immunoSEQ multiplex PCR, while TCRdb's copy carries only in-frame clones and drops some. The sample has under 45,000 clones, about 95% seen once. The sequencing sample was made of PBMCs. These receptors were obtained from a donor aged 5-35 years with latent tuberculosis or without tuberculosis infection.

This clone was seen just once. V is TRBV18 and J is TRBJ1-1, with D possibly being TRBD1 (5 bases). The CDR3 contains 13 residues. With 3 bases removed from V and 5 bases from J, the gap between germline ends came to 10 bases. Germline CDR1 and CDR2: KGHSH and LQKENI. DNA of the CDR3: TGTGCCAGCTCACCCCTCGGGGGGACTGAAGCTTTCTTT. Protein product: CASSPLGGTEAFF.

To note about this clone: Germline and junction disagree at one end, which may indicate a read error. CDR3 nucleotide sequence: TGTGCTAGCAGCTTAAGCGGGGGGACAGATACGCAGTATTTT. It codes for CASSLSGGTDTQYF. V usage is TRBV7-7 and J usage is TRBJ2-3; 9 bases are shared with TRBD2. The CDR3 totals 14 residues. Per the germline V gene, CDR1 is SSHAT and CDR2 is FNYEAQ (reference sequence).

V gene TRBV28 combines with J gene TRBJ2-5; D not resolved. Germline V gene sequence: CDR1 MDHEN, CDR2 SYDVKM. CDR3 size: 11 residues. V was trimmed by 3 bases and J by 4 bases, leaving 3 bases between them. The CDR3 DNA sequence: TGTGCCAGCAGTTTCCGAGAGACCCAGTACTTC. Residues: CASSFRETQYF. Looking up the rest from reference TRBV28 and TRBJ2-5 gives the full variable domain: DVKVTQSSRYLVKRTGEKVFLECVQDMDHENMFWYRQDPGLGLRLIYFSYDVKMKEKGDIPEGYSVSREKKERFSLILESASTNQTSMYLCASSFRETQYFGPGTRLLVL.

This clone was counted a single time. This chain joins TRBV15 and TRBJ1-2; D remains ambiguous. Germline V gene data show CDR1 as LNHNV and CDR2 as YYDKDF (reference sequence). The CDR3 contains 13 residues. V was pared by 3 bases and J by 4 bases, with 9 bases between. The DNA of the CDR3 is TGTGCCACCAGCAGGGGAGGTAGCTATGGCTACACCTTC. Protein sequence: CATSRGGSYGYTF.

CDR3 DNA sequence: TGTGCCAGCAGCTTAAGACAGGGAACCTATGGCTACACCTTC. This codes for CASSLRQGTYGYTF. The rearrangement uses TRBV7-9 and TRBJ1-2, with 7 bases fitting TRBD1. Unmatched junction bases numbered 4, after V lost 2 bases and J lost 4 bases. The germline gives CDR1 SEHNR, CDR2 FQNEAQ (reference sequence). This CDR3 contains 14 residues.

The rearrangement links TRBV2 to TRBJ1-2; the D gene is possibly TRBD1 (6 bases). The V gene lost 2 bases and the J gene lost 8 bases, with 12 bases spanning the gap. Germline CDR1 is SNHLY and CDR2 is FYNNEI. The CDR3 length is 13 residues. CDR3 residues: CASSEKRGGGYTF. The DNA for the CDR3 is TGTGCCAGCAGTGAAAAAAGGGGGGGCGGCTACACCTTC.

This rearrangement joins TRBV4-3 to TRBJ1-5; weak D call: TRBD1 (6 bases). Germline V CDR1 and CDR2: LGHNA, YSLEER. The CDR3 contains 14 residues. V was trimmed by 0 bases and J by 11 bases, leaving 14 bases between them. The CDR3 sequence is CASSQERGGFSQHF. DNA for the CDR3: TGCGCCAGCAGCCAAGAGAGGGGGGGTTTTTCCCAGCATTTT.

The chain has TRBV25-1 and TRBJ1-4; tentative D call: TRBD1 (6 bases). Per germline, CDR1 MGHDK and CDR2 SYGVNS. With 4 bases removed from V and 7 bases from J, the gap between germline ends came to 22 bases. The CDR3 is 17 amino acids. The chain's CDR3 is CASSAPGQRALGEKLFF. CDR3 DNA sequence: TGTGCCAGCAGTGCGCCGGGACAACGGGCCCTTGGTGAAAAACTGTTTTTT. Full variable domain (missing parts from reference TRBV25-1 and TRBJ1-4): EADIYQTPRYLVIGTGKKITLECSQTMGHDKMYWYQQDPGMELHLIHYSYGVNSTEKGDLSSESTVSRIRTEHFPLTLESARPSHTSQYLCASSAPGQRALGEKLFFGSGTQLSVL.

The chain employs TRBV6-5 and TRBJ1-2; 11 nucleotides line up with TRBD1. The V gene's germline CDR1 is MNHEY and CDR2 SVGAGI. This CDR3 spans 15 amino acids. Losses at the gene ends were 1 base for V and 7 bases for J; bases not matched to a gene: 5. CDR3 nucleotides: TGTGCCAGCAGTTACTTGGACAGGGGGCTCAGTGGCTACACCTTC. Translation: CASSYLDRGLSGYTF.

V and J are TRBV7-2 and TRBJ1-2; the D gene is possibly TRBD1 (5 bases). This CDR3 region has 14 residues. Trimming took off 1 base at V and 6 bases at J, with 12 bases between the two ends. In germline, CDR1 is SGHTA, CDR2 FQGNSA. The CDR3 loop is CASSLEKGPNGYTF. CDR3 DNA: TGTGCCAGCAGCTTAGAAAAGGGGCCAAATGGCTACACCTTC.

This clone was observed a few times. The chain has TRBV18 and TRBJ1-2; 8 bases are shared with TRBD1. Germline trimming cut 5 bases from V and 8 bases from J; bases unmatched to any gene: 10. CDR3 length: 14 residues. Germline V gene sequence: CDR1 KGHSH, CDR2 LQKENI. The CDR3 nucleotides are TGTGCCAGCTCATCGGACAGGGAAGGAGGCGGCTACACCTTC. It translates to CASSSDREGGGYTF.

This chain uses TRBV13 with TRBJ2-2, with D possibly matching TRBD1 (5 bases). CDR1 and CDR2 (germline): PRHDT, FYEKMQ (reference sequence). The CDR3 length is 15 residues. V lost 5 bases to trimming and J lost 1 base, with 11 bases between them. The CDR3, as DNA: TGTGCCAGCAGCCTGGACACTTTGAACACCGGGGAGCTGTTTTTT. Its translation is CASSLDTLNTGELFF. The full variable domain, with the rest looked up from reference TRBV13 and TRBJ2-2, is AAGVIQSPRHLIKEKRETATLKCYPIPRHDTVYWYQQGPGQDPQFLISFYEKMQSDKGSIPDRFSAQQFSDYHSELNMSSLELGDSALYFCASSLDTLNTGELFFGEGSRLTVL.

This rearrangement joins TRBV5-1 to TRBJ2-7; a weak D match, TRBD2 (7 bases). The CDR3 loop spans 15 amino acids. Between the trimmed V and J ends, which lost 0 bases and 4 bases, there was a span of 14 bases. Germline-derived CDR1 and CDR2 are SGHRS and YFSETQ. The CDR3 DNA follows: TGCGCCAGCAGCTTGGAGGGGGGGTTCCTATACGAGCAGTACTTC. It specifies CASSLEGGFLYEQYF.

The chain combines TRBV6-6 with TRBJ1-5; D gene uncertain. V dropped 0 bases and J dropped 7 bases, with 13 bases sitting between them. The CDR3 consists of 15 residues. Germline-derived CDR1 and CDR2 are MNHNY and SVGAGI (reference sequence). The CDR3 sequence: CASSYSAGGYQPQHF. CDR3 DNA sequence: TGTGCCAGCAGTTACTCGGCGGGTGGGTACCAGCCCCAGCATTTT.

The rearrangement links TRBV5-8 to TRBJ1-6, with a possible D match to TRBD1 (6 bases). There are 13 residues in the CDR3. Germline values: CDR1 SGHTS, CDR2 YDEGEE. The germline V and J ends were trimmed by 6 bases and 7 bases, with 11 bases remaining between them. DNA for the CDR3: TGTGCCAGCACCGACAGGTCAAATTCACCCCTCCACTTT. The encoded protein is CASTDRSNSPLHF.

The CDR3 nucleotides read TGTGCCACCAGACAGGGGGCTTGGGATAATGAAAAACTGTTTTTT. Its protein product is CATRQGAWDNEKLFF. V is TRBV15 and J is TRBJ1-4; the match to TRBD1 covers 9 bases. The V gene's germline CDR1 is LNHNV and CDR2 YYDKDF (reference sequence). The length of the CDR3 is 15 residues. V gave up 6 bases and J gave up 4 bases; unmatched junction bases: 6.

This chain uses TRBV6-5 with TRBJ2-5; D is undetermined. Per the germline V gene, CDR1 is MNHEY and CDR2 is SVGAGI. The V end was cut by 3 bases, the J end by 4 bases, with 3 bases between. The CDR3 runs 11 residues. This CDR3 reads CASSYRETQYF. DNA for the CDR3: TGTGCCAGCAGTTATCGAGAGACCCAGTACTTC.

The rearrangement joins TRBV6-4 to TRBJ2-1; 8 bases are a match to TRBD1. V lost 6 bases and J lost 0; bases outside the gene matches: 13. Germline CDR1 MRHNA, CDR2 SNTAGT. The CDR3 contains 18 residues. For the CDR3, the DNA is TGTGCCAGCAGCAAGAGCGGACAGGGATCAAGCTCCTACAATGAGCAGTTCTTC. Translation gives CASSKSGQGSSSYNEQFF.

J is TRBJ1-5 and V is TRBV7-2, with 9 bases that match TRBD1. The length of the CDR3 is 16 residues. The trim removed 5 bases at V and 5 bases at J, leaving 10 bases unmatched. Germline V gene lookup returns CDR1 SGHTA and CDR2 FQGNSA. The CDR3 DNA sequence: TGTGCCAGCAGCCCCGGGGGGACAGGGTTTCATCAGCCCCAGCATTTT. Protein product: CASSPGGTGFHQPQHF.

The genes are TRBV28 and TRBJ2-2; 9 bases agree with TRBD1. The germline V gene encodes CDR1 MDHEN and CDR2 SYDVKM. After removal of 6 bases from V and 5 bases from J, the junction contained 10 bases not matched to a gene. The CDR3 totals 16 residues. The chain's CDR3 is CASSYLVGQGTGELFF. The CDR3 nucleotides read TGTGCCAGCAGCTACCTGGTTGGACAGGGGACCGGGGAGCTGTTTTTT.

Only a few counts were recorded for this clone. The chain employs TRBV4-1 and TRBJ2-6, with 7 bases identical to TRBD1. CDR3 length: 15 amino acids. Germline CDR1 is MGHRA and CDR2 is YSYEKL. V trimming: 3 bases; J trimming: 7 bases; junction bases outside the gene matches: 6. In nucleotides, the CDR3 is TGCGCCAGCAGCCAGATCCGGGACAGAGCCAACGTCCTGACTTTC. Protein sequence: CASSQIRDRANVLTF.

The rearrangement uses TRBV28 and TRBJ1-3, with D unclear. This CDR3 is 18 amino acids long. V was clipped by 3 bases and J by 0 bases, with 18 bases between them. The germline V gene has CDR1 MDHEN and CDR2 SYDVKM. The CDR3 protein is CASSLLEIRGSSGNTIYF. CDR3 DNA: TGTGCCAGCAGTTTGTTGGAAATTCGCGGGTCCTCTGGAAACACCATATATTTT.

The chain recombines TRBV10-3 with TRBJ1-2; D perhaps matches TRBD1 (6 bases). The CDR3 is 17 residues long. Germline loops: CDR1 ENHRY, CDR2 SYGVKD. The V end lost 2 bases, the J end lost 0 bases, and 16 bases lay between the germline ends. The CDR3 sequence is CAISERTDQMTNYGYTF. The DNA of the CDR3 is TGTGCCATCAGTGAGCGGACAGACCAAATGACTAACTATGGCTACACCTTC.

The rearrangement links TRBV10-3 to TRBJ1-2; 7 nucleotides line up with TRBD1. J lost 4 bases, V lost 3 bases, and 8 bases had no gene match. There are 15 residues in the CDR3. Germline values: CDR1 ENHRY, CDR2 SYGVKD. The CDR3 reads CAISDPRQGTYGYTF. The CDR3 bases are TGTGCCATCAGTGACCCCCGACAGGGCACCTATGGCTACACCTTC.

The genes are TRBV4-1 and TRBJ2-7; TRBD1 agrees at 11 bases. J gave up 3 bases and V 4 bases, and 11 bases lay outside the gene matches. This CDR3 contains 17 residues. Germline-derived CDR1 and CDR2 are MGHRA and YSYEKL. As DNA, the CDR3 is TGCGCCAGCAGCCCAGCCCCCCCGGGACAGGGGGTCTACGAGCAGTACTTC. It codes for CASSPAPPGQGVYEQYF.

The genes are TRBV6-6 and TRBJ1-2; a possible D gene is TRBD1 (6 bases). Trimming removed 10 bases from V and 10 bases from J, with 19 bases in between. This CDR3 region has 12 residues. CDR1 is MNHNY, CDR2 SVGAGI, per germline (reference sequence). For the CDR3, the DNA is TGTGCCACCGTCGGACAGATTGAGGACTACACCTTC. Translating it yields CATVGQIEDYTF.

The chain joins TRBV2 to TRBJ1-1, with D possibly matching TRBD1 (6 bases). The V and J ends lost 6 bases and 0 bases respectively, with 11 bases between them. This CDR3 has 14 amino acids. Germline V lookup: CDR1 SNHLY, CDR2 FYNNEI. CDR3 residues: CASRLQGMNTEAFF. The CDR3 DNA is TGTGCCAGCAGATTACAGGGTATGAACACTGAAGCTTTCTTT.

This chain links TRBV7-3 with TRBJ2-2; 7 bases are a match to TRBD2. The V gene's germline CDR1 is SGHTA and CDR2 FQGTGA. CDR3 length equals 12 residues. V trimming: 5 bases; J trimming: 7 bases; junction bases outside the gene matches: 1. The CDR3 DNA reads TGTGCCAGCAGCCGGACTAGCGGGGAGCTGTTTTTT. Protein sequence: CASSRTSGELFF.